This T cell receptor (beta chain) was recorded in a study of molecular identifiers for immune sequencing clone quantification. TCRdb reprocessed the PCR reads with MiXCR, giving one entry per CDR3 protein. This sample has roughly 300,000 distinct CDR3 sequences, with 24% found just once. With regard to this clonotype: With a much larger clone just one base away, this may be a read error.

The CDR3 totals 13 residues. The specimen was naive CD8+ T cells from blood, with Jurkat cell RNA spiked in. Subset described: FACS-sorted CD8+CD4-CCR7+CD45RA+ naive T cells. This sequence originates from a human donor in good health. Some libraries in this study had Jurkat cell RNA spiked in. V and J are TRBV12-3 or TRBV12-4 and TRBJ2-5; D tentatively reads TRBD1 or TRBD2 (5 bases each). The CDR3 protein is CASRLRGQEAQYF. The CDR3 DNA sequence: TGTGCCAGCAGACTCCGGGGCCAAGAGGCCCAGTACTTC.